Below, one TCR beta chain is given with its context. The data were obtained in a study of memory CD4+ T cells and cytomegalovirus serostatus. The method was immunoSEQ multiplex PCR; TCRdb's version includes in-frame clones alone and lacks a portion of them. The table has 30,000 to 40,000 clones, around 79% seen once. The sort gate was single viable CD3+CD4+CD8-CD45RO+ cells for memory CD4+ T cells. The material sequenced was memory CD4+ T cells from blood. This clonotype originated in an adult in good health and CMV-seropositive.

DNA of the CDR3: TGTGCCAGCAGTCAGGGGTTCGGCTACACCTTC. Protein: CASSQGFGYTF. The V gene is TRBV2, the J gene TRBJ1-2; possible D gene TRBD1, 6 bases. Trimming took 5 bases from V and 8 from J, leaving 9 bases between them. The CDR3 runs 11 residues. CDR1 is SNHLY, CDR2 FYNNEI, per germline.